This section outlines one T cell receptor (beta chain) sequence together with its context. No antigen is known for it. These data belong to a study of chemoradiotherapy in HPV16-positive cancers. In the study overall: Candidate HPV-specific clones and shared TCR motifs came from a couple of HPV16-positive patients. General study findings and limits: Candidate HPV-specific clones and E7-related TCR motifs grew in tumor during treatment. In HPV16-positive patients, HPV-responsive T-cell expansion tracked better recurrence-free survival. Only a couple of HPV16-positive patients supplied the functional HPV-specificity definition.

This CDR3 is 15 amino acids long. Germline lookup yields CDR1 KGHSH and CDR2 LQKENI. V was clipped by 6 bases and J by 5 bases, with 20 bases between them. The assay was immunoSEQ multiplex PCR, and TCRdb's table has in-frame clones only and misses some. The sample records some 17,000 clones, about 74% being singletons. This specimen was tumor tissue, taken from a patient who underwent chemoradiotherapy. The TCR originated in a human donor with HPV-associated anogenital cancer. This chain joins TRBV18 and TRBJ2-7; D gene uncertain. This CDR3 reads CASSPYTEVGDEQYF. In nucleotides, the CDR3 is TGTGCCAGCTCGCCCTACACAGAGGTCGGCGACGAGCAGTACTTC.